The present TCR beta chain was sequenced within a study of blood T cell repertoires in COVID-19. Study details: From the United States, Italy and Spain came samples of acute and convalescent COVID-19. T cells, B-cell-depleted T cells, or PBMCs supplied cDNA or gDNA.

Membership in each cohort depended on participant-reported clinical history. As processed by the authors: It was from reference gene primer amplification that nucleated cell counts were estimated. Generated by immunoSEQ multiplex PCR, the TCRdb table keeps only in-frame clones and is missing some. V and J calls and clone size come straight from that table; D and trimming were deduced from the DNA. This sample yields about 370,000 clones, of which over 75% are seen a single time; roughly 1% belongs to the top ten. The CDR3 loop spans 11 amino acids. V trimming: 10 bases; J trimming: 7 bases; junction bases outside the gene matches: 6. The germline gives CDR1 MDHEN, CDR2 SYDVKM.

The sample consisted of PBMCs or T cells enriched from blood (not recorded which). The chain has TRBV28 and TRBJ1-2; 7 bases are a match to TRBD1. This TCR derives from a man in his late teens or twenties who had recovered from COVID-19. The CDR3 coding sequence is TGTGCCATCCAGGGGGTCGGTGGCTACACCTTC. It yields the protein CAIQGVGGYTF.